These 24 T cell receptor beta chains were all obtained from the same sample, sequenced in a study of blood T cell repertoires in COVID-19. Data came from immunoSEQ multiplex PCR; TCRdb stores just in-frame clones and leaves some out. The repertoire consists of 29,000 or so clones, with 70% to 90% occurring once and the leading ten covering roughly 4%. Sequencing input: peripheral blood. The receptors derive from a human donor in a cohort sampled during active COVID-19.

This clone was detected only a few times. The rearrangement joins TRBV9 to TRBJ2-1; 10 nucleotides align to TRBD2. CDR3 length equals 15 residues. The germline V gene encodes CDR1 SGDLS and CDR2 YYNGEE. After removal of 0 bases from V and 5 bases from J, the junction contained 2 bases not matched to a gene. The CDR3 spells CASSVGSGGDNEQFF. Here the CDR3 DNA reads TGTGCCAGCAGCGTAGGAAGCGGGGGGGACAATGAGCAGTTCTTC. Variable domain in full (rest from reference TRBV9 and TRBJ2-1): DSGVTQTPKHLITATGQRVTLRCSPRSGDLSVYWYQQSLDQGLQFLIQYYNGEERAKGNILERFSAQQFPDLHSELNLSSLELGDSALYFCASSVGSGGDNEQFFGPGTRLTVL.

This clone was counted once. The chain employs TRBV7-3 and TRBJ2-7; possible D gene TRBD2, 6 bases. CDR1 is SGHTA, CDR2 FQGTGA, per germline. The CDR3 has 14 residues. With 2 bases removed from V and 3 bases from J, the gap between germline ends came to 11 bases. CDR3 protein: CASSLFAGNYEQYF. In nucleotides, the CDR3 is TGTGCCAGCAGCTTATTTGCGGGAAACTACGAGCAGTACTTC.

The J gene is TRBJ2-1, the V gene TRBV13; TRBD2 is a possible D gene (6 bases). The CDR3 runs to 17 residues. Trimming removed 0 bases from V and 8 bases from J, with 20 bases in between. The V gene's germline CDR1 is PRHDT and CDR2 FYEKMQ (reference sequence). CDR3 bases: TGTGCCAGCAGCTTAGGCCGCTGGGGAGGAGGTGGCGATGAGCAGTTCTTC. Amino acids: CASSLGRWGGGGDEQFF.

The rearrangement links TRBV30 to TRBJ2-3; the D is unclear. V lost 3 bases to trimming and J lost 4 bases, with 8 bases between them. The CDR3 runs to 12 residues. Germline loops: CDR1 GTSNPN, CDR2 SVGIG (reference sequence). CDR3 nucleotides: TGTGCCTGGAGCGTGAGATCAGATACGCAGTATTTT. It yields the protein CAWSVRSDTQYF.

CDR3 sequence: CASSSYRGRETQYF. DNA for the CDR3: TGTGCCAGCAGCTCTTACAGGGGGAGGGAGACCCAGTACTTC. The rearrangement links TRBV7-8 to TRBJ2-5, with 8 bases identical to TRBD1. Germline lookup yields CDR1 SGHVS and CDR2 FQNEAQ. The CDR3 spans 14 residues. Losses at the gene ends were 4 bases for V and 5 bases for J; bases not matched to a gene: 6.

The CDR3 nucleotides read TGTGCCAGTACCCGTGTGGCGGGGGCTTACAATGAGCAGTTCTTC. It codes for CASTRVAGAYNEQFF. V usage is TRBV19 and J usage is TRBJ2-1; the D gene is possibly TRBD2 (7 bases). Per the germline V gene, CDR1 is LNHDA and CDR2 is SQIVND (reference sequence). The V and J ends lost 7 bases and 4 bases respectively, with 17 bases between them. The CDR3 is 15 amino acids.

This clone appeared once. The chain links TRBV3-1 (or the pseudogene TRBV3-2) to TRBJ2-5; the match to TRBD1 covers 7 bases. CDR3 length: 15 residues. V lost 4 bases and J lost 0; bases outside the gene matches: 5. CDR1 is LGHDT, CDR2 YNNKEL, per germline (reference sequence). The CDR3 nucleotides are TGTGCCAGCAGCCGACCGGGACAGTACCAAGAGACCCAGTACTTC. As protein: CASSRPGQYQETQYF.

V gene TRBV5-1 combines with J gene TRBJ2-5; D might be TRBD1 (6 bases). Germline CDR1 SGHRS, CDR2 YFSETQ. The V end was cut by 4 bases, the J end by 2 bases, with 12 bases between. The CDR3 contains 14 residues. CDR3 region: CASSVTGLQETQYF. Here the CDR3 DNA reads TGCGCCAGCAGCGTTACAGGGTTACAAGAGACCCAGTACTTC.

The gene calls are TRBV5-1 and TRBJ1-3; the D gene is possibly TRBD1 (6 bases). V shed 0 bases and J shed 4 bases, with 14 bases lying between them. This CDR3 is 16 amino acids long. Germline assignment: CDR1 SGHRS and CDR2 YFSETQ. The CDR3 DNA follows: TGCGCCAGCAGCTTGGGGTATAACAGGGAAGGAAACACCATATATTTT. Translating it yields CASSLGYNREGNTIYF.

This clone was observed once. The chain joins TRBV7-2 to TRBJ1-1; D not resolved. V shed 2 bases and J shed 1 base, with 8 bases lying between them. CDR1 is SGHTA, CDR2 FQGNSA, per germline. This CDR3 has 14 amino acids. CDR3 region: CASSLKASNTEAFF. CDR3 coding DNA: TGTGCCAGCAGCTTAAAAGCATCGAACACTGAAGCTTTCTTT.

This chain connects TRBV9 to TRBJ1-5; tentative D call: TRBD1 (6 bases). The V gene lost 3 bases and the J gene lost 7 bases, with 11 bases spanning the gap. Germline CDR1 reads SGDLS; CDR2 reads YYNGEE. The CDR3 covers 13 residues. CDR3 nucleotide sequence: TGTGCCAGCAGCGAGGGGGGGGTCCAGCCCCAGCATTTT. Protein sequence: CASSEGGVQPQHF.

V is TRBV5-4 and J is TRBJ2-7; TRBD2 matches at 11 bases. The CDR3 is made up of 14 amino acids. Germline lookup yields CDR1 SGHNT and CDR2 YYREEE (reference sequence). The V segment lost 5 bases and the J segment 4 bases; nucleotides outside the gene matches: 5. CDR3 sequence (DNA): TGTGCCAGCAGTAATGGACTAGCGGGTTACGAGCAGTACTTC. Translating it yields CASSNGLAGYEQYF.

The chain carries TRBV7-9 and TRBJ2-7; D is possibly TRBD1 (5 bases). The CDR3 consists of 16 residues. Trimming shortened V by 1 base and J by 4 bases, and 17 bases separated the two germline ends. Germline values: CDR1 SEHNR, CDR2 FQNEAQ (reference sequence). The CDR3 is CASSLGQQGQGYEQYF. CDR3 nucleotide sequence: TGTGCCAGCAGCTTAGGGCAACAAGGTCAGGGATACGAGCAGTACTTC.

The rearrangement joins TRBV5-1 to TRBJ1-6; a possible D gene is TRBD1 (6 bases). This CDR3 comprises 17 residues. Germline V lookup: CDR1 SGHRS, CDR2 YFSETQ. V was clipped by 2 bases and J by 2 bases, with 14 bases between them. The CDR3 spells CASSLTGLGAYNSPLHF. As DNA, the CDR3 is TGCGCCAGCAGCTTAACAGGGTTGGGAGCCTATAATTCACCCCTCCACTTT.

CDR3 bases: TGCAGCGTTGCCGGGACAGGGGATGAAAAACTGTTTTTT. As protein: CSVAGTGDEKLFF. The rearrangement uses TRBV29-1 and TRBJ1-4; 10 bases are shared with TRBD1. The CDR3 loop spans 13 amino acids. V gave up 4 bases and J gave up 6 bases; unmatched junction bases: 2. The germline V gene encodes CDR1 SQVTM and CDR2 ANQGSEA. Full variable domain (outside the CDR3, taken from reference TRBV29-1 and TRBJ1-4): SAVISQKPSRDICQRGTSLTIQCQVDSQVTMMFWYRQQPGQSLTLIATANQGSEATYESGFVIDKFPISRPNLTFSTLTVSNMSPEDSSIYLCSVAGTGDEKLFFGSGTQLSVL.

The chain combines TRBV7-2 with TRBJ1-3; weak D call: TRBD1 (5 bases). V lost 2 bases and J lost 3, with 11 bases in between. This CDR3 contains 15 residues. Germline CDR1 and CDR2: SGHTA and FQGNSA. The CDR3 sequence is CASSLMQGGGNTIYF. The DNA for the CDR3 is TGTGCCAGCAGCTTAATGCAGGGAGGTGGAAACACCATATATTTT.

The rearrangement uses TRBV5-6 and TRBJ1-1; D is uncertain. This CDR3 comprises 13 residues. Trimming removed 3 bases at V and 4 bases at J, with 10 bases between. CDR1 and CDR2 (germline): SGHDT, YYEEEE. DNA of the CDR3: TGTGCCAGCAGCTCTCCCTCGGGCACTGAAGCTTTCTTT. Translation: CASSSPSGTEAFF.

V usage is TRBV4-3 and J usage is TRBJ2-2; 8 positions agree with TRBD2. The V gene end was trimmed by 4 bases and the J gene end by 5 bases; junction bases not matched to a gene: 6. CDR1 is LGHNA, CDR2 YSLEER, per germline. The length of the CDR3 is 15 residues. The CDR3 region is CASSPWRGDTGELFF. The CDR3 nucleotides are TGCGCCAGCAGCCCTTGGCGGGGGGATACCGGGGAGCTGTTTTTT.

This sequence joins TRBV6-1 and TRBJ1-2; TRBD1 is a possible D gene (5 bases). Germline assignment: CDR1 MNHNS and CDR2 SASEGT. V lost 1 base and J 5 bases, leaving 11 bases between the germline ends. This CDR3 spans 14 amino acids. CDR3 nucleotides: TGTGCCAGCAGTGAAGGCGGGACGCTATATGGCTACACCTTC. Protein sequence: CASSEGGTLYGYTF.

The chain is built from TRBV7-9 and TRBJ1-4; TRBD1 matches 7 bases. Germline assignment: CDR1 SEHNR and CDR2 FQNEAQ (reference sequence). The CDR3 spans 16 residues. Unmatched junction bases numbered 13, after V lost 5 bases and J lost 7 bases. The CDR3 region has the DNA TGTGCCAGCAGCAGGAGCGCGACAGGGAACTTTGAAAAACTGTTTTTT. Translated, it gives CASSRSATGNFEKLFF. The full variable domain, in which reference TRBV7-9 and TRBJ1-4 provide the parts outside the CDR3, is DTGVSQNPRHKITKRGQNVTFRCDPISEHNRLYWYRQTLGQGPEFLTYFQNEAQLEKSRLLSDRFSAERPKGSFSTLEIQRTEQGDSAMYLCASSRSATGNFEKLFFGSGTQLSVL.

The CDR3, as DNA: TGTGCCAGCAGCTTGGGTGACAGGGGGAGGACACCCCTCCACTTT. It translates to CASSLGDRGRTPLHF. The chain joins TRBV5-5 to TRBJ1-6; 9 bases line up with TRBD1. After removal of 0 bases from V and 11 bases from J, the junction contained 6 bases not matched to a gene. The CDR3 spans 15 residues. The germline gives CDR1 SGHKS, CDR2 YYEKEE (reference sequence). Full variable domain (remainder filled in from reference TRBV5-5 and TRBJ1-6): DAGVTQSPTHLIKTRGQQVTLRCSPISGHKSVSWYQQVLGQGPQFIFQYYEKEERGRGNFPDRFSARQFPNYSSELNVNALLLGDSALYLCASSLGDRGRTPLHFGNGTRLTVT.

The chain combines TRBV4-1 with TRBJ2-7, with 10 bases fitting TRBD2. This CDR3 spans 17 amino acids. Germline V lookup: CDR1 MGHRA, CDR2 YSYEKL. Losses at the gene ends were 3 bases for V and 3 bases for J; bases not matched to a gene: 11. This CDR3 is CASSQDISGGPFYEQYF. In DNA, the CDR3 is TGCGCCAGCAGCCAGGATATTAGCGGGGGGCCGTTCTACGAGCAGTACTTC.

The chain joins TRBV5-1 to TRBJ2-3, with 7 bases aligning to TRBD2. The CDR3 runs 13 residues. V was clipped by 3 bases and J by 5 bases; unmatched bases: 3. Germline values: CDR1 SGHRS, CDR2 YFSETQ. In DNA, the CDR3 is TGCGCCAGCAGCTGGAGCGGGAAAGATACGCAGTATTTT. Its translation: CASSWSGKDTQYF.

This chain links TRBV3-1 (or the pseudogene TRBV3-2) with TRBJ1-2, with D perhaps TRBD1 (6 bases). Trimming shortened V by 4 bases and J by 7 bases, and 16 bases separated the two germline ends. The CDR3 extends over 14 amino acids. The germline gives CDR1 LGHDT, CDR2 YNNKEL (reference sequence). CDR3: CASSPYMGAVGYTF. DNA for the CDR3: TGTGCCAGCAGCCCCTATATGGGGGCAGTTGGCTACACCTTC.